Included here is one T cell receptor beta chain sequence, with context. In the authors' workflow: Nucleated cell number was recorded as an estimate derived from reference gene primer amplification. Profiling relied on immunoSEQ multiplex PCR, and the TCRdb table lists in-frame clones only, not all of them. V and J calls and clone size follow that table, whereas D and trimming were derived from the DNA. The table shows roughly 250,000 clones, with 80% to 85% occurring only once. The sample originates from a study of blood T cell repertoires in COVID-19. Overall study context: COVID-19 samples from acute and convalescent phases originated in the United States, Italy and Spain. T cells, B-cell-depleted T cells, or PBMCs supplied cDNA or gDNA.

This CDR3 contains 17 residues. CDR1 and CDR2 from the germline V gene are LGHNA and YNFKEQ. Trimming removed 0 bases from V and 5 bases from J; junction bases left unmatched: 6. The sequencing input was peripheral blood. The sequence came from a man aged 45-65 years with active or convalescent COVID-19. This chain links TRBV4-2 with TRBJ2-3, with TRBD2 identical over 12 bases. The CDR3, as DNA: TGTGCCAGCAGCCAAGATCCACTAGCGGGGGGACAAGATACGCAGTATTTT. Residues: CASSQDPLAGGQDTQYF.